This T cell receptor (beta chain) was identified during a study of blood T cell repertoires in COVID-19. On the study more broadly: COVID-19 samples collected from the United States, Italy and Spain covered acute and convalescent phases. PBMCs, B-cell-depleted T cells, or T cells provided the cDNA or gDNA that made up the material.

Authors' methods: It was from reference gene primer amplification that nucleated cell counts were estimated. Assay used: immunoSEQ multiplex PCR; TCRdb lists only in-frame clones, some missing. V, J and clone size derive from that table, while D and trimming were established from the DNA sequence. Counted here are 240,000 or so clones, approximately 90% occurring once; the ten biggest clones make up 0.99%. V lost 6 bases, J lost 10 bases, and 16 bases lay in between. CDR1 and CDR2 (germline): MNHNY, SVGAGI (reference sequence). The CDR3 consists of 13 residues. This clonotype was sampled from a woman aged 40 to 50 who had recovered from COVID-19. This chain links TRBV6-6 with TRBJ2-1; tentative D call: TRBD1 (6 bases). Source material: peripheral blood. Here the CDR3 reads CASRPQGFGEQFF. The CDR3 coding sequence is TGTGCCAGCAGACCTCAGGGGTTTGGGGAGCAGTTCTTC.